This passage covers 15 T cell receptor beta chains from one sample sequenced in a study of cytotoxic CD8 clonotypes in ibrutinib-treated CLL. TCRdb's copy holds only in-frame clones and misses some; the assay was immunoSEQ multiplex PCR. This table holds about 250,000 clones, under 75% found once. The sample was PBMCs, taken after 24 months of ibrutinib treatment. These receptors were obtained from a human donor with chronic lymphocytic leukemia.

This chain links TRBV7-6 with TRBJ2-2; TRBD2 is a possible D gene (5 bases). The CDR3 has 14 residues. V lost 6 bases to trimming and J lost 1 base, with 9 bases between them. Looked up from germline, CDR1 is SGHVS and CDR2 is FNYEAQ. In DNA form, the CDR3 reads TGTGCCAGCAGTCTGGCGGGGAACACCGGGGAGCTGTTTTTT. Amino acid sequence: CASSLAGNTGELFF.

This sequence joins TRBV4-3 and TRBJ2-5; D remains unclear. The CDR3 is 16 residues long. V was clipped by 1 base and J by 5 bases, with 17 bases between them. The germline V gene encodes CDR1 LGHNA and CDR2 YSLEER. CDR3 in amino acids: CASSQGGAPNAETQYF. The CDR3 coding sequence is TGCGCCAGCAGCCAAGGAGGAGCCCCGAATGCGGAGACCCAGTACTTC.

This rearrangement joins TRBV30 to TRBJ2-1; weak D call: TRBD2 (6 bases). Looked up from germline, CDR1 is GTSNPN and CDR2 is SVGIG (reference sequence). CDR3 length equals 13 residues. V dropped 5 bases and J dropped 6 bases, with 14 bases sitting between them. The CDR3 is CAWRLVGRNEQFF. The CDR3 DNA follows: TGTGCCTGGCGACTAGTGGGTCGCAATGAGCAGTTCTTC. Supplemented by reference TRBV30 and TRBJ2-1, the full variable domain reads SQTIHQWPATLVQPVGSPLSLECTVEGTSNPNLYWYRQAAGRGLQLLFYSVGIGQISSEVPQNLSASRPQDRQFILSSKKLLLSDSGFYLCAWRLVGRNEQFFGPGTRLTVL.

The table lists this clone with a few counts. The rearrangement links TRBV18 to TRBJ2-7; D possibly corresponds to TRBD1 (5 bases). Germline V gene data show CDR1 as KGHSH and CDR2 as LQKENI. With 1 base removed from V and 3 bases from J, the gap between germline ends came to 7 bases. The CDR3 contains 13 residues. This CDR3 reads CASSPLQGYEQYF. DNA of the CDR3: TGTGCCAGCTCACCACTTCAGGGCTACGAGCAGTACTTC.

This clone is a singleton in its sample. The chain carries TRBV9 and TRBJ2-5; 12 positions match TRBD2. Germline V gene data show CDR1 as SGDLS and CDR2 as YYNGEE. V gave up 4 bases and J gave up 4 bases; unmatched junction bases: 8. The CDR3 length is 16 residues. CDR3 loop: CASSILAGGPVETQYF. As DNA, the CDR3 is TGTGCCAGCAGCATTCTAGCGGGAGGGCCCGTAGAGACCCAGTACTTC. The full variable domain, its missing parts supplied by reference TRBV9 and TRBJ2-5, is DSGVTQTPKHLITATGQRVTLRCSPRSGDLSVYWYQQSLDQGLQFLIQYYNGEERAKGNILERFSAQQFPDLHSELNLSSLELGDSALYFCASSILAGGPVETQYFGPGTRLLVL.

V is TRBV28 and J is TRBJ2-7; D is unclear. The CDR3 is 13 amino acids. The germline V and J ends were trimmed by 6 bases and 2 bases, with 11 bases remaining between them. Germline assignment: CDR1 MDHEN and CDR2 SYDVKM. The CDR3 loop is CASSPARTYEQYF. DNA of the CDR3: TGTGCCAGCAGCCCAGCGCGTACCTACGAGCAGTACTTC.

The chain recombines TRBV13 with TRBJ1-2, with D possibly matching TRBD1 (6 bases). Trimming shortened V by 1 base and J by 2 bases, and 14 bases separated the two germline ends. The CDR3 consists of 16 residues. The germline gives CDR1 PRHDT, CDR2 FYEKMQ (reference sequence). CDR3 in DNA: TGTGCCAGCAGCTTAGAGGGTATACAGGGAAACTATGGCTACACCTTC. Its protein product is CASSLEGIQGNYGYTF.

V usage is TRBV7-3 and J usage is TRBJ2-7; 7 bases match TRBD1. The length of the CDR3 is 14 residues. CDR1 and CDR2 from the germline V gene are SGHTA and FQGTGA. V was clipped by 5 bases and J by 0 bases; unmatched bases: 4. The CDR3 DNA reads as TGTGCCAGCAGCCCCGGGACAGACTCCTACGAGCAGTACTTC. Its translation: CASSPGTDSYEQYF.

J is TRBJ1-5 and V is TRBV6-5; no firm D call. The CDR3 has 15 amino acids. V lost 0 bases to trimming and J lost 0 bases, with 6 bases between them. Per the germline V gene, CDR1 is MNHEY and CDR2 is SVGAGI. The CDR3 loop is CASSYSQSSNQPQHF. CDR3 DNA: TGTGCCAGCAGTTACTCTCAAAGTAGCAATCAGCCCCAGCATTTT.

V and J are TRBV10-3 and TRBJ1-1; weak D call: TRBD1 (5 bases). CDR3 length equals 17 residues. Germline V gene data show CDR1 as ENHRY and CDR2 as SYGVKD. V dropped 5 bases and J dropped 4 bases, with 23 bases sitting between them. The CDR3 region is CAISTGTSTGVSTEAFF. The CDR3 region has the DNA TGTGCCATCAGTACCGGGACCTCCACCGGGGTTAGCACTGAAGCTTTCTTT.

The sample holds a few counts of this clone. The chain combines TRBV30 with TRBJ2-1, with 9 bases that match TRBD2. The junction had 8 bases not matched to a gene; V was cut back by 8 bases and J by 9 bases. From germline, CDR1 is GTSNPN and CDR2 SVGIG (reference sequence). The CDR3 loop spans 12 amino acids. The DNA of the CDR3 is TGTGCCGCGGGAGGGGGGCCCGGTGAGCAGTTCTTC. It yields the protein CAAGGGPGEQFF.

The chain combines TRBV28 with TRBJ1-2; TRBD1 matches 7 bases. The V and J ends lost 6 bases and 8 bases, in that order; junction bases with no gene match: 9. The CDR3 consists of 13 residues. Germline loops: CDR1 MDHEN, CDR2 SYDVKM. CDR3 in amino acids: CASSLTGESGYTF. The CDR3 nucleotides read TGTGCCAGCAGCTTAACAGGGGAGAGCGGCTACACCTTC.

The CDR3 DNA follows: TGTGCCAGCAGCTATGGATCGGGGGGAGAGCAGTACTTC. This sequence encodes CASSYGSGGEQYF. The gene calls are TRBV7-2 and TRBJ2-7, with 7 bases identical to TRBD2. This CDR3 region has 13 residues. V was clipped by 4 bases and J by 7 bases; unmatched bases: 7. CDR1 is SGHTA, CDR2 FQGNSA, per germline.

The chain employs TRBV5-1 and TRBJ2-2, with unresolved D. CDR1 SGHRS and CDR2 YFSETQ come from the germline V gene. The CDR3 extends over 13 amino acids. V lost 2 bases and J 3 bases, leaving 5 bases between the germline ends. The CDR3 sequence: CASSFADTGELFF. The CDR3 DNA follows: TGCGCCAGCAGCTTCGCGGACACCGGGGAGCTGTTTTTT.

This chain uses TRBV6-4 with TRBJ1-3; 7 nucleotides align to TRBD1. Germline V gives CDR1 MRHNA, CDR2 SNTAGT. The CDR3 has 14 residues. With V trimmed by 5 bases and J by 1 base, 2 bases remained unmatched. The CDR3 protein is CASSHRGSGNTIYF. In DNA form, the CDR3 reads TGTGCCAGCAGTCACAGGGGTTCTGGAAACACCATATATTTT.